Presented here are 8 T cell receptor beta chains from one specimen sequenced in a study of T cell repertoires in cytomegalovirus infection. Via MiXCR, TCRdb re-called the reads, giving one row per CDR3 protein. The sample gives approximately 250,000 distinct CDR3 sequences, 8% to 9.5% of which show up once; about 15% is in the top ten. The sample comprised PBMCs. Receptor source: a human donor in good health (CMV status not recorded). Some clones in this sample may be carry-over from other donors' samples.

Ten or more counts support this clonotype. This chain uses TRBV7-2 with TRBJ2-7; possibly TRBD2 for D (5 bases). The CDR3 totals 14 residues. Trimming took 6 bases from V and 3 from J, leaving 15 bases between them. Germline assignment: CDR1 SGHTA and CDR2 FQGNSA. The CDR3 DNA sequence: TGTGCCAGCAGATCAACGGGGTTAGGCTACGAGCAGTACTTC. It encodes CASRSTGLGYEQYF. Full variable domain (remainder filled in from reference TRBV7-2 and TRBJ2-7): GAGVSQSPSNKVTEKGKDVELRCDPISGHTALYWYRQSLGQGLEFLIYFQGNSAPDKSGLPSDRFSAERTGGSVSTLTIQRTQQEDSAVYLCASRSTGLGYEQYFGPGTRLTVT.

This sequence joins TRBV20-1 and TRBJ2-7, with D possibly being TRBD1 or TRBD2 (5 bases each). With 3 bases removed from V and 5 bases from J, the gap between germline ends came to 20 bases. In germline, CDR1 is DFQATT, CDR2 SNEGSKA (reference sequence). There are 15 residues in the CDR3. CDR3 residues: CSASQPGQGLHEQYF. CDR3 coding DNA: TGCAGTGCTAGCCAGCCGGGGCAGGGCCTGCACGAGCAGTACTTC.

This clonotype was observed many times. This chain links TRBV12-3 or TRBV12-4 with TRBJ2-5, with a tentative D call TRBD1 (6 bases). The ends were cut back, 11 bases at V and 5 bases at J, with 12 bases in the middle. The CDR3 is 11 residues long. The CDR3 sequence is CARTGRETQYF. DNA of the CDR3: TGTGCCCGAACAGGGCGGGAGACCCAGTACTTC.

This clonotype was seen ten or more times. CDR3 sequence: CASSFAGGVGNTIYF. CDR3 in DNA: TGTGCCAGCAGCTTTGCAGGGGGCGTTGGAAACACCATATATTTT. The rearrangement uses TRBV7-2 and TRBJ1-3, with 8 positions matching TRBD1. The CDR3 length is 15 residues. V shed 3 bases and J 3 bases; nucleotides not matched to a gene: 4. From germline, CDR1 is SGHTA and CDR2 FQGNSA.

This clonotype was seen at least ten times. This chain connects TRBV7-2 to TRBJ2-3; 12 bases align to TRBD2. CDR3 length: 18 amino acids. V dropped 1 base and J dropped 4; count of bases not matched to a gene: 9. Germline CDR1 reads SGHTA; CDR2 reads FQGNSA. The CDR3 DNA follows: TGTGCCAGCAGCTTAGATGCCAGACTAGCGGGAGCCCCAGATACGCAGTATTTT. This translates into CASSLDARLAGAPDTQYF. Full variable domain (remainder filled in from reference TRBV7-2 and TRBJ2-3): GAGVSQSPSNKVTEKGKDVELRCDPISGHTALYWYRQSLGQGLEFLIYFQGNSAPDKSGLPSDRFSAERTGGSVSTLTIQRTQQEDSAVYLCASSLDARLAGAPDTQYFGPGTRLTVL.

The J gene is TRBJ1-1, the V gene TRBV19; TRBD1 agrees at 7 bases. The CDR3 has 14 amino acids. J was trimmed by 3 bases and V by 5 bases; bases with no gene match: 6. Germline loops: CDR1 LNHDA, CDR2 SQIVND (reference sequence). CDR3 residues: CASSPGDSYTEAFF. DNA for the CDR3: TGTGCCAGTAGTCCAGGGGACAGTTACACTGAAGCTTTCTTT.

J is TRBJ1-3 and V is TRBV7-2; D ambiguous. V lost 3 bases, J lost 1 base, and 16 bases lay in between. CDR3 length: 17 amino acids. Germline CDR1 and CDR2: SGHTA and FQGNSA. For the CDR3, the DNA is TGTGCCAGCAGCTTCCCCCCGGGTTGGGATTCTGGAAACACCATATATTTT. Translated, it gives CASSFPPGWDSGNTIYF.

In its sample, this clonotype was seen many times. The rearrangement joins TRBV6-2 or TRBV6-3 to TRBJ2-2; 12 bases match TRBD2. The CDR3 spans 15 residues. Germline CDR1 reads MNHEY; CDR2 reads SVGEGT. V shed 8 bases and J 3 bases; nucleotides not matched to a gene: 4. The CDR3 bases are TGTGCCAGCGGAAGGACTAGCGGGGACACCGGGGAGCTGTTTTTT. Its protein is CASGRTSGDTGELFF.